These T cell receptor beta chains were read from a single sample in a study of CD8 T cells in Susac syndrome. TCRdb re-called the immunoSEQ multiplex PCR reads with MiXCR, one entry per CDR3 protein. The repertoire holds some 120,000 distinct CDR3 sequences, with around 94% as singletons. The sequenced material came from CD8+ T cells from PBMCs. The receptors here all came from a human donor with Susac syndrome. Both conserved end residues are part of each CDR3. The D gene is left open where the match is weak. Size is omitted from some rows. Given values are once, few, many or a class for expanded clones.

abundance | j_gene | d_gene | len | v_gene | CDR3aa | CDR3nt
NA | TRBJ2-5 | TRBD2 | 14 | TRBV28 | CASSLSGGGETQYF | TGTGCCAGCAGTTTATCGGGGGGAGGGGAGACCCAGTACTTC
NA | TRBJ2-7 | TRBD2 | 14 | TRBV19 | CASRQLAESYEQYF | TGTGCCAGTAGGCAACTAGCGGAGTCCTACGAGCAGTACTTC
NA | TRBJ2-1 | TRBD1 | 15 | TRBV11-2 | CASSLRQGVYNEQFF | TGTGCCAGCAGCTTACGCCAGGGGGTCTACAATGAGCAGTTCTTC
NA | TRBJ1-1 | NA | 15 | TRBV5-1 | CASSLGQNMNTEAFF | TGCGCCAGCAGCTTAGGACAGAACATGAACACTGAAGCTTTCTTT
NA | TRBJ1-1 | NA | 13 | TRBV20-1 | CSAHPGTSVIAFF | TGCAGTGCTCACCCAGGGACTTCAGTGATAGCTTTCTTT
NA | TRBJ2-5 | NA | 14 | TRBV9 | CASSGGDHQETQYF | TGTGCCAGCAGCGGGGGGGACCACCAAGAGACCCAGTACTTC
NA | TRBJ2-3 | NA | 13 | TRBV4-1 | CASSQSLYYPPYF | TGCGCCAGCAGCCAAAGCCTGTATTATCCCCCGTATTTT
once | TRBJ2-2 | NA | 17 | TRBV3-1 | CASSQFLTDINTGELFF | TGTGCCAGCAGCCAATTCCTGACTGACATTAACACCGGGGAGCTGTTTTTT
NA | TRBJ1-2 | NA | 10 | TRBV29-1 | CSVTGHGYTF | TGCAGCGTAACGGGGCATGGCTACACCTTC
NA | TRBJ1-1 | TRBD1 | 14 | TRBV27 | CASSPRQGRAEAFF | TGTGCCAGCAGTCCAAGACAGGGACGGGCTGAAGCTTTCTTT
NA | TRBJ2-1 | NA | 13 | TRBV12-3/TRBV12-4 | CASRPLGENEQFF | TGTGCCAGCAGGCCCTTGGGGGAGAATGAGCAGTTCTTC
NA | TRBJ2-1 | NA | 13 | TRBV6-4 | CASSETANNEQFF | TGTGCCAGCAGTGAAACTGCTAACAATGAGCAGTTCTTC
NA | TRBJ1-1 | NA | 11 | TRBV29-1 | CSVGQNTEAFF | TGCAGCGTTGGACAGAACACTGAAGCTTTCTTT
NA | TRBJ1-2 | NA | 12 | TRBV19 | CASGPPNYGYTF | TGTGCCTCCGGACCTCCTAACTATGGCTACACCTTC